Included here is one T cell receptor beta chain sequence, with context. The antigen remains undetermined. This specimen comes from a study of T cells after yellow fever vaccination. Study-level background: Fractions containing few cells were prepared with SMART-Seq v4 Ultra Low Input. General study results and limits: The booster response re-showed most primary clones: about 96% CD4, approximately 90% CD8.

V gave up 0 bases and J gave up 2 bases, with 8 bases separating them. Germline V gives CDR1 MNHEY, CDR2 SVGAGI. The CDR3 contains 15 residues. One entry per CDR3 protein, called by TCRdb with MiXCR from the 5' RACE reads. The sample lists 150,000 or so distinct CDR3 sequences, 9.3% occurring once. The source material was CD8+ T cells sorted from PBMCs, sampled 45 days after the yellow fever booster vaccination. This chain uses TRBV6-5 with TRBJ2-1; D uncertain. The sequence came from a man aged 18 to 30 who received the YFV17D yellow fever vaccine. The CDR3 DNA follows: TGTGCCAGCAGTTACTCGGTCGGACCCTACAATGAGCAGTTCTTC. Its protein is CASSYSVGPYNEQFF.